Below, 27 T cell receptor beta chains from the same sample are listed, as sequenced in a study of Ad26.COV2.S vaccination and SARS-CoV-2 variants. The table came from immunoSEQ multiplex PCR; TCRdb's copy has only in-frame clones and leaves some out. The sample lists about 390,000 clones; roughly 90% were seen once. The treatment: about 20 received Ad26.COV2.S at low or high dose, single or two shots; a few received placebo; per-sample allocation not given. Sampling occurred on day 63 after the first vaccine or placebo injection. The sample here was peripheral blood, taken in a trial of Ad26.COV2.S vaccine versus placebo. The origin of the receptors is a person aged 18 to 65 who received the Ad26.COV2.S COVID-19 vaccine or a placebo.

The chain carries TRBV5-6 and TRBJ2-3; 12 positions agree with TRBD2. After removal of 4 bases from V and 0 bases from J, the junction contained 9 bases not matched to a gene. The CDR3 loop spans 18 amino acids. Germline CDR1 and CDR2: SGHDT and YYEEEE. The CDR3 bases are TGTGCCAGCAGCCGACGCGCTCTAGCGGGGGGGAGCACAGATACGCAGTATTTT. This sequence encodes CASSRRALAGGSTDTQYF.

The chain uses TRBV27 and TRBJ1-4; TRBD1 agrees at 7 bases. CDR1 and CDR2 (germline): MNHEY, SMNVEV (reference sequence). Unmatched junction bases numbered 10, after V lost 5 bases and J lost 1 base. The CDR3 loop spans 17 amino acids. The CDR3 coding sequence is TGTGCCAGCAGTCACCTGGGGCAGGGGGTAACTAATGAAAAACTGTTTTTT. This encodes CASSHLGQGVTNEKLFF.

The CDR3 sequence: CASSLGLAGGPDTGELFF. The CDR3 DNA reads TGCGCCAGCAGCCTGGGACTAGCGGGGGGGCCCGACACCGGGGAGCTGTTTTTT. This chain joins TRBV4-1 and TRBJ2-2, with 16 positions matching TRBD2. The length of the CDR3 is 18 residues. CDR1 MGHRA and CDR2 YSYEKL come from the germline V gene. J was trimmed by 3 bases and V by 4 bases; bases with no gene match: 5.

The DNA for the CDR3 is TGTGCCAGCAGCGGTTCTAGCGTTGAGCAGTTCTTC. Its protein product is CASSGSSVEQFF. The chain links TRBV11-2 to TRBJ2-1; D is possibly TRBD2 (6 bases). V was clipped by 5 bases and J by 9 bases, with 11 bases between them. Germline V lookup: CDR1 SGHAT, CDR2 FQNNGV. CDR3 length: 12 residues.

The CDR3: CAITPSGGAHEQFF. Written as DNA, the CDR3 is TGTGCCATCACCCCTAGCGGGGGGGCCCATGAGCAGTTCTTC. V usage is TRBV10-3 and J usage is TRBJ2-1; 12 nucleotides agree with TRBD2. CDR1 and CDR2 (germline): ENHRY, SYGVKD. Losses at the gene ends were 7 bases for V and 8 bases for J; bases not matched to a gene: 6. This CDR3 has 14 amino acids.

The V call is TRBV28, the J call TRBJ1-1; 12 bases line up with TRBD1. V gave up 3 bases and J gave up 1 base; unmatched junction bases: 3. Germline-derived CDR1 and CDR2 are MDHEN and SYDVKM. This CDR3 contains 16 residues. The chain's CDR3 is CASSLGTGGQNTEAFF. Here the CDR3 DNA reads TGTGCCAGCAGTTTGGGGACAGGGGGCCAGAACACTGAAGCTTTCTTT.

The genes are TRBV28 and TRBJ1-2; D is unclear. The CDR3 runs to 18 residues. Germline V gives CDR1 MDHEN, CDR2 SYDVKM. The V end lost 6 bases, the J end lost 1 base, and 24 bases lay between the germline ends. CDR3 in amino acids: CASRDTPGLNPGNYGYTF. As DNA, the CDR3 is TGTGCCAGCAGGGATACACCGGGCCTTAACCCCGGTAACTATGGCTACACCTTC.

The chain joins TRBV5-1 to TRBJ1-3; D might be TRBD1 (5 bases). Per germline, CDR1 SGHRS and CDR2 YFSETQ. V was clipped by 5 bases and J by 0 bases, with 15 bases between them. The CDR3 length is 16 residues. The CDR3 nucleotides read TGCGCCAGCAGAACCGATGCCGGGACCTCTGGAAACACCATATATTTT. Translated, it gives CASRTDAGTSGNTIYF.

About this clone itself: The sample holds other DNA sequences that translate to the same CDR3. The chain recombines TRBV28 with TRBJ1-1; D not certain. From germline, CDR1 is MDHEN and CDR2 SYDVKM. V lost 5 bases to trimming and J lost 0 bases, with 4 bases between them. CDR3 length equals 12 residues. DNA for the CDR3: TGTGCCAGCAGTCGACTGAACACTGAAGCTTTCTTT. Translating it yields CASSRLNTEAFF.

The chain has TRBV28 and TRBJ1-2; D is unresolved. CDR3 length equals 13 residues. The V gene's germline CDR1 is MDHEN and CDR2 SYDVKM. The ends were cut back, 1 base at V and 4 bases at J, with 7 bases in the middle. In DNA, the CDR3 is TGTGCCAGCAGTTTATATAGGGCCTATGGCTACACCTTC. Protein: CASSLYRAYGYTF.

This chain links TRBV27 with TRBJ1-5; D remains unclear. The germline V and J ends were trimmed by 5 bases and 7 bases, with 21 bases remaining between them. CDR3 size: 16 residues. Germline CDR1 reads MNHEY; CDR2 reads SMNVEV (reference sequence). This CDR3 is CASSPAGGVGSQPQHF. CDR3 nucleotide sequence: TGTGCCAGCAGTCCCGCCGGCGGGGTGGGGAGCCAGCCCCAGCATTTT.

This chain joins TRBV4-1 and TRBJ1-2; D gene uncertain. Per germline, CDR1 MGHRA and CDR2 YSYEKL. The germline V and J ends were trimmed by 4 bases and 0 bases, with 12 bases remaining between them. This CDR3 has 15 amino acids. CDR3 protein: CASSPLLPANYGYTF. The CDR3 region has the DNA TGCGCCAGCAGCCCCCTATTGCCAGCTAACTATGGCTACACCTTC.

Here the CDR3 DNA reads TGTGCCAGCAGCCCTAAAGCTAACTATGGCTACACCTTC. Translation gives CASSPKANYGYTF. The V call is TRBV9, the J call TRBJ1-2; unclear D gene. Trimming shortened V by 4 bases and J by 0 bases, and 7 bases separated the two germline ends. Germline assignment: CDR1 SGDLS and CDR2 YYNGEE. There are 13 residues in the CDR3.

The J gene is TRBJ1-1, the V gene TRBV18; D is uncertain. In germline, CDR1 is KGHSH, CDR2 LQKENI. The CDR3 runs to 18 residues. V was shortened by 1 base and J by 0 bases, with 18 bases between the two germline ends. This CDR3 is CASSPLGLTFTMNTEAFF. CDR3 sequence (DNA): TGTGCCAGCTCACCACTCGGTTTAACCTTTACCATGAACACTGAAGCTTTCTTT. The variable domain in full, with the rest retrieved from reference TRBV18 and TRBJ1-1, is NAGVMQNPRHLVRRRGQEARLRCSPMKGHSHVYWYRQLPEEGLKFMVYLQKENIIDESGMPKERFSAEFPKEGPSILRIQQVVRGDSAAYFCASSPLGLTFTMNTEAFFGQGTRLTVV.

The V gene is TRBV7-6, the J gene TRBJ2-2; 7 nucleotides align to TRBD1. Germline CDR1 and CDR2: SGHVS and FNYEAQ. V lost 2 bases, J lost 1 base, and 4 bases stayed unmatched. The CDR3 consists of 16 residues. The CDR3 coding sequence is TGTGCCAGCAGCTTACAGGGACAGATGAACACCGGGGAGCTGTTTTTT. The encoded protein is CASSLQGQMNTGELFF. Based on the CDR3 plus reference TRBV7-6 and TRBJ2-2, the full variable domain is GAGVSQSPRYKVTKRGQDVALRCDPISGHVSLYWYRQALGQGPEFLTYFNYEAQQDKSGLPNDRFSAERPEGSISTLTIQRTEQRDSAMYRCASSLQGQMNTGELFFGEGSRLTVL.

V and J are TRBV27 and TRBJ2-1; 9 bases align to TRBD2. J lost 0 bases, V lost 5 bases, and 8 bases had no gene match. Germline V lookup: CDR1 MNHEY, CDR2 SMNVEV (reference sequence). This CDR3 is built from 17 residues. CDR3 coding DNA: TGTGCCAGCAGTGTGACTAGCGGAACCCTCTCCTACAATGAGCAGTTCTTC. It translates to CASSVTSGTLSYNEQFF.

There are a few counts of this clone. The sample holds other DNA sequences that translate to the same CDR3. The genes are TRBV19 and TRBJ1-1; D is undetermined. The CDR3 is 12 residues long. V was pared by 1 base and J by 8 bases, with 8 bases between. Germline loops: CDR1 LNHDA, CDR2 SQIVND (reference sequence). CDR3 sequence: CASSIGGSEAFF. CDR3 bases: TGTGCCAGTAGTATAGGAGGAAGCGAAGCTTTCTTT.

The rearrangement links TRBV19 to TRBJ2-2; 11 nucleotides match TRBD2. The germline gives CDR1 LNHDA, CDR2 SQIVND (reference sequence). Trimming took 3 bases from V and 4 from J; bases not matched to a gene: 4. CDR3 size: 16 residues. The CDR3, as DNA: TGTGCCAGTAGTATTAGCGGGGGGGCCGGCACCGGGGAGCTGTTTTTT. Translating it yields CASSISGGAGTGELFF.

This clone has only one observation. The V and J genes are TRBV6-1 and TRBJ2-7; TRBD2 matches 8 bases. The CDR3 has 15 amino acids. V lost 0 bases, J lost 5 bases, and 6 bases stayed unmatched. CDR1 and CDR2 from the germline V gene are MNHNS and SASEGT. In DNA form, the CDR3 reads TGTGCCAGCAGTGAAGCTACACCGGGACTAGACGAGCAGTACTTC. Protein sequence: CASSEATPGLDEQYF.

The chain is built from TRBV6-2 or TRBV6-3 and TRBJ2-7; possible D gene TRBD2, 6 bases. There are 17 residues in the CDR3. Germline V gene lookup returns CDR1 MNHEY and CDR2 SVGEGT. The ends were cut back, 2 bases at V and 2 bases at J, with 19 bases in the middle. The CDR3 DNA follows: TGTGCCAGCAGTTACGTGCTGAGGACTACCCGCCCCTACGAGCAGTACTTC. It specifies CASSYVLRTTRPYEQYF.

The chain carries TRBV9 and TRBJ1-2; 10 nucleotides line up with TRBD1. V shed 3 bases and J 4 bases; nucleotides not matched to a gene: 9. The CDR3 length is 16 residues. Germline V gives CDR1 SGDLS, CDR2 YYNGEE. CDR3 region: CASSDQRTGGGYGYTF. As DNA, the CDR3 is TGTGCCAGCAGCGACCAGCGGACAGGGGGTGGCTATGGCTACACCTTC.

V usage is TRBV4-3 and J usage is TRBJ1-1; perhaps TRBD1 as D (5 bases). Germline CDR1 is LGHNA and CDR2 is YSLEER. The CDR3 has 14 amino acids. The germline V and J ends were trimmed by 1 base and 1 base, with 7 bases remaining between them. The DNA for the CDR3 is TGCGCCAGCAGCCAAGGGACAAGGAACACTGAAGCTTTCTTT. This encodes CASSQGTRNTEAFF.

This clone turned up a few times. The J gene is TRBJ1-5, the V gene TRBV28; D might be TRBD1 (5 bases). The germline CDR1 and CDR2 sequences are MDHEN and SYDVKM. Trimming removed 4 bases at V and 6 bases at J, with 13 bases between. This CDR3 has 14 residues. CDR3 nucleotide sequence: TGTGCCAGCAGTTCGGGGGTGGGAGCTCAGCCCCAGCATTTT. Its protein is CASSSGVGAQPQHF.

J is TRBJ2-1 and V is TRBV11-2, with 11 bases fitting TRBD2. The germline V gene encodes CDR1 SGHAT and CDR2 FQNNGV. The junction had 7 bases not matched to a gene; V was cut back by 5 bases and J by 4 bases. The CDR3 loop spans 16 amino acids. The chain's CDR3 is CASSPRGLAAYNEQFF. CDR3 sequence (DNA): TGTGCCAGCAGCCCCCGGGGACTAGCGGCATACAATGAGCAGTTCTTC. The full variable domain, with the rest looked up from reference TRBV11-2 and TRBJ2-1, is EAGVAQSPRYKIIEKRQSVAFWCNPISGHATLYWYQQILGQGPKLLIQFQNNGVVDDSQLPKDRFSAERLKGVDSTLKIQPAKLEDSAVYLCASSPRGLAAYNEQFFGPGTRLTVL.

The V and J genes are TRBV28 and TRBJ1-2, with D perhaps TRBD1 (6 bases). V lost 5 bases and J lost 2, with 15 bases in between. Germline V gives CDR1 MDHEN, CDR2 SYDVKM. The CDR3 has 15 residues. CDR3 in amino acids: CASSPGGSENYGYTF. The CDR3 DNA is TGTGCCAGCAGTCCGGGGGGCAGTGAGAACTATGGCTACACCTTC.

The gene calls are TRBV6-5 and TRBJ2-4; D remains unclear. V lost 3 bases and J lost 6, with 3 bases in between. In germline, CDR1 is MNHEY, CDR2 SVGAGI. The CDR3 runs 11 residues. CDR3 DNA: TGTGCCAGCAGTTATGGAAACATTCAGTACTTC. The encoded protein is CASSYGNIQYF.

The gene calls are TRBV18 and TRBJ2-5; 7 bases are a match to TRBD1. Germline lookup yields CDR1 KGHSH and CDR2 LQKENI. Trimming removed 4 bases from V and 2 bases from J; junction bases left unmatched: 13. CDR3 length equals 17 residues. CDR3 DNA: TGTGCCAGCTCACTGGACAGGAACGCTAATTCTCAAGAGACCCAGTACTTC. As protein: CASSLDRNANSQETQYF.